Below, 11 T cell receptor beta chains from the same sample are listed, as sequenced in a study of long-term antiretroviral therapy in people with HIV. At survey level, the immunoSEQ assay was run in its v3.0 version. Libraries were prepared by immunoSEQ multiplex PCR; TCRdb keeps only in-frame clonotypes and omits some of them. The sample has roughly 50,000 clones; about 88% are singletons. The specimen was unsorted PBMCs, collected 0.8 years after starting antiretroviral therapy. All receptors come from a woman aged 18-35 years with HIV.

CDR3 loop: CASSLEGVETQYF. CDR3 in DNA: TGTGCCAGCAGTTTAGAAGGCGTCGAGACCCAGTACTTC. This chain uses TRBV27 with TRBJ2-5, with D hard to call. Germline V CDR1 and CDR2: MNHEY, SMNVEV (reference sequence). V was clipped by 2 bases and J by 5 bases, with 9 bases between them. The CDR3 spans 13 residues.

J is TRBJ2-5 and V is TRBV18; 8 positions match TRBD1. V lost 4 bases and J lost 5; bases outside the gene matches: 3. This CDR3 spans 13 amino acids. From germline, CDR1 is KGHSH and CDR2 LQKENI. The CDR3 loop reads CASSQGQAETQYF. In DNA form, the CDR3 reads TGTGCCAGCTCACAGGGACAGGCGGAGACCCAGTACTTC.

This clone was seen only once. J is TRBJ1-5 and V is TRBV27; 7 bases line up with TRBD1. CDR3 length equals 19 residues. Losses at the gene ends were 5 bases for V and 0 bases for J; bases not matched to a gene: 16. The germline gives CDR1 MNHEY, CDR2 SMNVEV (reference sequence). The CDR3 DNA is TGTGCCAGCAGTCCGGGCCCGGGCCAGGGGGGGTATAGCAATCAGCCCCAGCATTTT. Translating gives CASSPGPGQGGYSNQPQHF.

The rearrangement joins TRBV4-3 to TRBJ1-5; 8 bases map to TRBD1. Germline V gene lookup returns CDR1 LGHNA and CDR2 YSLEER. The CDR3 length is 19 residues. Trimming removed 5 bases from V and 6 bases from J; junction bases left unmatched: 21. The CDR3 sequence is CASSYERGTGGSLAQPQHF. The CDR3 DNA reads TGCGCCAGCAGCTATGAAAGGGGCACAGGGGGGAGTTTAGCTCAGCCCCAGCATTTT.

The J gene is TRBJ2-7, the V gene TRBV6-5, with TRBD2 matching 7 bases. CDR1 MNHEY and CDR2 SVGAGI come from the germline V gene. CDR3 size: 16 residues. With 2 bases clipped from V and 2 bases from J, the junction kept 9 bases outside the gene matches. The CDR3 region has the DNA TGTGCCAGCAGTTACGAAGCTAGCGGATTCGCCTACGAGCAGTACTTC. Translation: CASSYEASGFAYEQYF.

The CDR3 here is CASTTGSQQFF. CDR3 nucleotides: TGTGCCAGCACCACTGGGAGCCAGCAGTTCTTC. This chain links TRBV7-8 with TRBJ2-1, with D tentatively TRBD2 (5 bases). Trimming took off 7 bases at V and 11 bases at J, with 12 bases between the two ends. Per germline, CDR1 SGHVS and CDR2 FQNEAQ. The CDR3 is 11 residues long.

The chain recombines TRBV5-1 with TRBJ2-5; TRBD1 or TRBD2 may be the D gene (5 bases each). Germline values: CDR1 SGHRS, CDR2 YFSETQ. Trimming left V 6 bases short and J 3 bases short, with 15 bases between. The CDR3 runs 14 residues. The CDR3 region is CASNQARGKETQYF. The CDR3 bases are TGCGCCAGCAACCAAGCGAGGGGAAAAGAGACCCAGTACTTC.

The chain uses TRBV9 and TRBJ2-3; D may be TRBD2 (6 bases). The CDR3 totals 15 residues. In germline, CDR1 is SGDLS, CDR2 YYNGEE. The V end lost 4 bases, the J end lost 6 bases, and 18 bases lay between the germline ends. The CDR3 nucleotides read TGTGCCAGCAGCACCAAAGAGGAGGCGGGGGATACGCAGTATTTT. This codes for CASSTKEEAGDTQYF.

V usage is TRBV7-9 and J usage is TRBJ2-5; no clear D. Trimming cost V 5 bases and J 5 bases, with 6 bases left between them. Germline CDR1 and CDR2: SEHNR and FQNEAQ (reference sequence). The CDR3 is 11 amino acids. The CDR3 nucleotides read TGTGCCAGCAGCACGATGGAGACCCAGTACTTC. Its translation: CASSTMETQYF.

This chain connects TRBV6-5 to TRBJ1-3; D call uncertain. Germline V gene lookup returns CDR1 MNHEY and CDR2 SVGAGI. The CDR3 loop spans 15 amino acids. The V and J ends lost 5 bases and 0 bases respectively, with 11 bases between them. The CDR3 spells CASSRSEVSGNTIYF. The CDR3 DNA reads TGTGCCAGCAGTCGCAGTGAGGTCTCTGGAAACACCATATATTTT.

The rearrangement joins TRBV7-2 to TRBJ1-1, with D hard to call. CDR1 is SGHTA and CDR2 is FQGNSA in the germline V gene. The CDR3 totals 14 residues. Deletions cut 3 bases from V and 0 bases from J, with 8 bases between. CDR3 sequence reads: CASSFRVMNTEAFF. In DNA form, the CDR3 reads TGTGCCAGCAGCTTCAGAGTTATGAACACTGAAGCTTTCTTT.